These T cell receptor beta chains were read from a single sample in a study of blood T cell repertoires in COVID-19. The method was immunoSEQ multiplex PCR; TCRdb's version includes in-frame clones alone and lacks a portion of them. The sample includes fewer than 200,000 clones, around 77% seen only once; the top ten take around 2.7%. Sequencing was carried out using peripheral blood. These receptors all come from a man aged 65-85 years with acute or convalescent COVID-19. Both conserved end residues are part of each CDR3. D genes are given only for firm matches. Rows may omit the clone size; those that give it use once, few, many or a size class.

V,J,D,size,CDR3,DNA
TRBV19,TRBJ1-5,.,.,CASSLVSSNQPQHF,TGTGCCAGTAGCCTGGTTAGTAGCAATCAGCCCCAGCATTTT
TRBV3-1/TRBV3-2,TRBJ2-7,.,.,CASSQGRPGEQYF,TGTGCCAGCAGCCAAGGGCGTCCCGGGGAGCAGTACTTC
TRBV4-2,TRBJ1-2,TRBD1,.,CASSPLLDRSPYGYTF,TGTGCCAGCAGCCCCCTTTTGGACAGGTCGCCCTATGGCTACACCTTC
TRBV27,TRBJ2-3,.,.,CASSPLFGGLSTDTQYF,TGTGCCAGCAGCCCCCTTTTCGGGGGACTTAGCACAGATACGCAGTATTTT
TRBV28,TRBJ2-3,.,.,CASRPRRELDTQYF,TGTGCCAGCAGACCCAGGAGGGAGTTAGATACGCAGTATTTT
TRBV9,TRBJ1-2,TRBD1,.,CASSVGGTGFHYGYTF,TGTGCCAGCAGCGTAGGGGGGACAGGGTTCCACTATGGCTACACCTTC
TRBV12-3/TRBV12-4,TRBJ2-5,.,few,CASSLRGGETQYF,TGTGCCAGCAGTTTACGGGGTGGAGAGACCCAGTACTTC
TRBV19,TRBJ1-3,TRBD1,.,CASSLRGQVISGNTIYF,TGTGCCAGTAGTTTAAGGGGACAGGTGATCTCTGGAAACACCATATATTTT
TRBV7-9,TRBJ1-2,TRBD1,few,CASSLSGGAGGYTF,TGTGCCAGCAGCTTATCAGGGGGCGCCGGTGGCTACACCTTC
TRBV5-1,TRBJ2-5,.,.,CASSLAQGRETQYF,TGCGCCAGCAGCTTGGCGCAGGGAAGGGAGACCCAGTACTTC
TRBV19,TRBJ1-2,TRBD1,.,CASSRDRASNYGYTF,TGTGCCAGTAGTAGAGACAGGGCATCTAACTATGGCTACACCTTC
TRBV27,TRBJ1-6,.,.,CASSLAGGNNSPLHF,TGTGCCAGCAGTTTAGCGGGGGGCAATAATTCACCCCTCCACTTT
TRBV11-1,TRBJ2-3,TRBD2,.,CASSLAPSGGGFSQYF,TGTGCCAGCAGCTTAGCCCCTAGCGGGGGGGGCTTCTCGCAGTATTTT
TRBV6-5,TRBJ1-1,.,.,CASNAGTFNTEAFF,TGTGCCAGCAATGCCGGGACATTCAACACTGAAGCTTTCTTT
TRBV6-5,TRBJ2-3,TRBD2,.,CASRRGAGVTDTQYF,TGTGCCAGCCGCCGAGGCGCGGGAGTCACAGATACGCAGTATTTT
TRBV19,TRBJ1-4,.,.,CASRSQGKNPEKLFF,TGTGCCAGTAGGTCGCAGGGGAAGAATCCTGAAAAACTGTTTTTT
TRBV5-4,TRBJ2-2,TRBD2,.,CASSQPSGVVTGELFF,TGTGCCAGCAGCCAACCTAGCGGGGTGGTCACCGGGGAGCTGTTTTTT
TRBV25-1,TRBJ1-2,TRBD1,.,CASSPTGSYGYTF,TGTGCCAGCAGTCCGACAGGGTCCTATGGCTACACCTTC
TRBV27,TRBJ2-7,.,.,CASSLIRQNEQYF,TGTGCCAGCAGTTTAATTCGACAGAACGAGCAGTACTTC
TRBV5-1,TRBJ2-2,.,.,CASREENTGELFF,TGCGCCAGCAGGGAGGAGAACACCGGGGAGCTGTTTTTT
TRBV7-2,TRBJ2-3,.,.,CASSLDGRAEDTQYF,TGTGCCAGCAGCTTAGATGGGCGGGCTGAGGATACGCAGTATTTT
TRBV3-1/TRBV3-2,TRBJ2-3,TRBD2,.,CASSQGVAGGPFRPDTQYF,TGTGCCAGCAGCCAAGGAGTAGCGGGAGGGCCTTTCCGTCCAGATACGCAGTATTTT
TRBV7-9,TRBJ1-2,TRBD1,.,CASSLLPGQADLNYGYTF,TGTGCCAGCAGCCTCCTGCCGGGACAGGCCGATTTAAACTATGGCTACACCTTC
TRBV27,TRBJ2-7,TRBD2,once,CASRGLAESNYEQYF,TGTGCCAGCCGGGGACTAGCGGAGTCCAACTACGAGCAGTACTTC
TRBV5-1,TRBJ2-7,TRBD2,.,CASSLGGSGGANEQYF,TGCGCCAGCAGCTTGGGTGGTAGCGGGGGGGCCAACGAGCAGTACTTC
TRBV19,TRBJ2-3,.,.,CASTLGLLTDTQYF,TGTGCCAGTACTCTGGGACTCCTCACAGATACGCAGTATTTT